This T cell receptor beta chain was profiled in a study of breast tumors, draining lymph nodes, adjacent tissues. General observations from the study: Luminal-like breast cancer showed significantly greater tumor-nontumor repertoire similarity than basal-like breast cancer did. That most tumor T cells come from lymph nodes remained unproven.

The germline gives CDR1 SGHTA, CDR2 FQGTGA. CDR3 length equals 15 residues. The ends lost 5 bases at V and 4 bases at J; junction bases unmatched: 4. TCRdb re-called the multiplex PCR reads with MiXCR, one entry per CDR3 protein. The sample lists about 89,000 distinct CDR3 sequences; roughly 28% were seen once. This clonotype was seen ten or more times. Its specificity is unknown. Axillary draining lymph nodes of breast cancer patients supplied the node samples. The sequencing input was axillary lymph node tissue. The TCR comes from a female donor with breast cancer. Some clones in this sample may be carry-over from other donors' samples. V gene TRBV7-3 combines with J gene TRBJ2-7; 14 bases agree with TRBD2. The CDR3 DNA sequence: TGTGCCAGCAGCCAGGGACTAGCGGGAGTATACGAGCAGTACTTC. It encodes CASSQGLAGVYEQYF.